The present T cell receptor beta chain was sequenced within a study of patients and donors after allogeneic stem cell transplantation. Unmatched junction bases numbered 19, after V lost 5 bases and J lost 4 bases. Germline CDR1 SSHAT, CDR2 FNYEAQ (reference sequence). CDR3 length equals 19 residues. Each CDR3 protein is one row after TCRdb ran MiXCR on the RT-PCR reads. The sample comprises roughly 200,000 distinct CDR3 sequences, over 30% of which are singletons, and 11% rests with the top ten. This receptor was obtained from a human donor who was either an allogeneic HSCT recipient or a stem cell or donor lymphocyte infusion donor (not recorded which). It is not recorded whose cells these are; they may come from a transplant donor. The chain recombines TRBV7-7 with TRBJ2-5, with 10 bases fitting TRBD1. The sample consisted of blood, either unsorted or a sorted T cell fraction (not recorded which). The CDR3 DNA reads TGTGCCAGCAGCCCATTACCGGGACAGGGGATTGGGGGGCGAGAGACCCAGTACTTC. Translation: CASSPLPGQGIGGRETQYF. Looking up the rest from reference TRBV7-7 and TRBJ2-5 gives the full variable domain: GAGVSQSPRYKVTKRGQDVTLRCDPISSHATLYWYQQALGQGPEFLTYFNYEAQPDKSGLPSDRFSAERPEGSISTLTIQRTEQRDSAMYRCASSPLPGQGIGGRETQYFGPGTRLLVL.